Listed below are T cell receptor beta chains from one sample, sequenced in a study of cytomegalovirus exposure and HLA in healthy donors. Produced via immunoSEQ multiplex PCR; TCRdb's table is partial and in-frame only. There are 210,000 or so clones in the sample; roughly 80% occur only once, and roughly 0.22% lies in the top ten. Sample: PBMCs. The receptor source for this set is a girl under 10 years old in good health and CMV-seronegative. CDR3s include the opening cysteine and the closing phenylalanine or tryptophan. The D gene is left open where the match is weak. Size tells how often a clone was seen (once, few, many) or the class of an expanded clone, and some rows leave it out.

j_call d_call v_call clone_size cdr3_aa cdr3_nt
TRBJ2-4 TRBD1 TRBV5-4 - CASSLAGGRSEAKNIQYF TGTGCCAGCAGCTTGGCAGGGGGTAGGAGTGAAGCCAAAAACATTCAGTACTTC
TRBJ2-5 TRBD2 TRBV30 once CAWSVGLVQETQYF TGTGCCTGGAGTGTGGGACTAGTGCAAGAGACCCAGTACTTC
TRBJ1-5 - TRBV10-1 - CASHRDHDYSNQPQHF TGCGCCAGCCACAGGGATCATGATTATAGCAATCAGCCCCAGCATTTT
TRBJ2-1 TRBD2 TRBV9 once CASSVGASGGAYEQFF TGTGCCAGCAGCGTAGGGGCTAGCGGGGGGGCTTATGAGCAGTTCTTC
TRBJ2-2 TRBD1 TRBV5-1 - CASSFTGTGTWNTGELFF TGCGCCAGCAGCTTCACCGGGACAGGGACCTGGAACACCGGGGAGCTGTTTTTT
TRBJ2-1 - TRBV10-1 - CASSEGSLNEQFF TGCGCCAGCAGTGAGGGGAGTCTCAATGAGCAGTTCTTC
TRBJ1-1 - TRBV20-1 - CSAAEINQAFF TGCAGTGCGGCGGAAATTAACCAAGCTTTCTTT
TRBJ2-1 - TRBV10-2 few CASSERRAEECFF TGCGCCAGCAGTGAGAGGCGGGCTGAAGAATGCTTCTTC
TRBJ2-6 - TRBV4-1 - CASSQHRLNRSANVLTF TGCGCCAGCAGCCAACATAGACTGAACAGGTCCGCCAACGTCCTGACTTTC
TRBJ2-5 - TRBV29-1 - CSAGGLQETQYF TGCAGCGCAGGGGGACTCCAAGAGACCCAGTACTTC
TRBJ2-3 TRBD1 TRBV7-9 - CASSASGTGGIRAQYF TGTGCCAGCAGCGCAAGTGGGACAGGGGGCATCAGGGCGCAGTATTTT
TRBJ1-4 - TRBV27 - CASRPTPGYEKLFF TGTGCCAGCAGGCCTACTCCGGGGTATGAAAAACTGTTTTTT
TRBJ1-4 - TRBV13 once CASSLVGRANEKLFF TGTGCCAGCAGCTTAGTGGGCAGGGCTAATGAAAAACTGTTTTTT
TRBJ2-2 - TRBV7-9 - CASSLVRDGELFF TGTGCCAGCAGCTTAGTTCGGGACGGGGAGCTGTTTTTT
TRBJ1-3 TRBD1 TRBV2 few CASSPGTGVPTPGNTIYF TGTGCCAGCAGTCCCGGGACAGGGGTCCCCACCCCCGGAAACACCATATATTTT
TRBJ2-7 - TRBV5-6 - CASTASHTGVFDEQYF TGTGCCAGCACAGCTTCTCATACGGGGGTTTTTGACGAGCAGTACTTC
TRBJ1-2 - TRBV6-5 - CASTFSGGGAGGYTF TGTGCCAGCACCTTTAGCGGAGGGGGGGCGGGCGGCTACACCTTC
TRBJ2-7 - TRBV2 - CASRQTTQDYEQYF TGTGCCAGCAGACAGACCACACAGGATTACGAGCAGTACTTC
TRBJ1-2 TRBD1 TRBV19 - CASSMFFSTGVNYGYTF TGTGCCAGTAGTATGTTTTTCTCAACAGGGGTTAACTATGGCTACACCTTC
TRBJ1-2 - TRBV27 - CASSLSPRTGNGYGYTF TGTGCCAGCAGTTTATCCCCTCGAACAGGGAATGGGTATGGCTACACCTTC
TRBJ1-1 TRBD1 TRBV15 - CATSRDLGQGPNTEAFF TGTGCCACCAGCAGAGATTTGGGACAGGGGCCTAACACTGAAGCTTTCTTT
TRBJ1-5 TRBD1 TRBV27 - CASSTRGHQPQHF TGTGCCAGCAGTACCAGGGGGCATCAGCCCCAGCATTTT